Described below is a single T cell receptor (beta chain) sequence and its context. Its antigen is not identified. Treatment described: some 20 received Ad26.COV2.S at low or high dose, single or two shots; roughly five received placebo; per-sample allocation not given. The study sampled participants on day 63 after the first vaccine or placebo injection. Sequencing used immunoSEQ multiplex PCR; TCRdb keeps in-frame clones, though not all of them. The repertoire consists of 350,000 to 500,000 clones, with 89% occurring once and the leading ten covering 2.5%. The sample comes from a study of Ad26.COV2.S vaccination and SARS-CoV-2 variants. Background on the study: The trial was COV1001 and the donor's arm was Ad26.COV2.S. Into the muscle, Ad26.COV2.S was dosed once or twice, 56 days apart.

Findings of the study overall: Across vaccine and placebo recipients, the breadth of non-spike TCRs was similar. Substantial breadth in spike-specific CD8+ and CD4+ T cell responses was reportedly seen after vaccination.

Trimming took 2 bases from V and 9 from J, leaving 19 bases between them. Looked up from germline, CDR1 is GTSNPN and CDR2 is SVGIG (reference sequence). The CDR3 length is 15 residues. The chain recombines TRBV30 with TRBJ1-4; no reliable D call. This receptor was identified in a person aged 18 to 65 who received the Ad26.COV2.S COVID-19 vaccine or a placebo. Specimen: peripheral blood, collected in a trial of Ad26.COV2.S vaccine versus placebo. CDR3 in DNA: TGTGCCTGGAGTATCCCAGCCCTTCTAATGAAAAAACTGTTTTTT. Translated, it gives CAWSIPALLMKKLFF.